This T cell receptor beta chain was sequenced for a study of control samples from healthy donors and cancer patients. Assay used: immunoSEQ multiplex PCR; TCRdb lists only in-frame clones, some missing. This sample yields about 120,000 clones, of which around 89% are seen a single time; roughly 43% belongs to the top ten. The CDR3 extends over 14 amino acids. V was shortened by 6 bases and J by 1 base, with 13 bases between the two germline ends. Germline CDR1 reads LGHDT; CDR2 reads YNNKEL (reference sequence). Sequenced: blood. This clonotype was sampled from a man aged 45-60 years in good health. This rearrangement joins TRBV3-1 (or the pseudogene TRBV3-2) to TRBJ2-7, with TRBD2 as a possible D gene (5 bases). This CDR3 reads CASRSAEASYEQYF. The CDR3 DNA reads TGTGCCAGCAGGTCAGCGGAGGCTTCCTACGAGCAGTACTTC.